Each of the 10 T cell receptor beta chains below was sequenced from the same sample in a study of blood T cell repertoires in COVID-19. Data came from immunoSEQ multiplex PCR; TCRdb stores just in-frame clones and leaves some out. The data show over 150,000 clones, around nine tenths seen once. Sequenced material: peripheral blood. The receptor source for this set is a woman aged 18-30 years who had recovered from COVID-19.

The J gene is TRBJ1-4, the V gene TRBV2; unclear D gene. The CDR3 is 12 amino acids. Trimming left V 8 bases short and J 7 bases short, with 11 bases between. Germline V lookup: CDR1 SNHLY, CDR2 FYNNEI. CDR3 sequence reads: CASGTGFEKLFF. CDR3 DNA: TGTGCCAGCGGAACGGGGTTTGAAAAACTGTTTTTT.

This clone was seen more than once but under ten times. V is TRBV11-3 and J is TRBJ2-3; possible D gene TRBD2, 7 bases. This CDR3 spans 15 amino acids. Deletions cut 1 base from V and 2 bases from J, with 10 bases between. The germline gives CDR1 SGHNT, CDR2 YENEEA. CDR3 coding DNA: TGTGCCAGCAGCTTAGGGGAGGGACACACAGATACGCAGTATTTT. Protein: CASSLGEGHTDTQYF.

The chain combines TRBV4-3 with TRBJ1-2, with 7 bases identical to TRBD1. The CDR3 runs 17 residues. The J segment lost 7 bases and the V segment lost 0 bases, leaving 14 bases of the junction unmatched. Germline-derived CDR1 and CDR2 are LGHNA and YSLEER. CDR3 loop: CASSQDGTEYDLFGYTF. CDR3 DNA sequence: TGCGCCAGCAGCCAAGACGGGACAGAATACGACCTCTTTGGCTACACCTTC.

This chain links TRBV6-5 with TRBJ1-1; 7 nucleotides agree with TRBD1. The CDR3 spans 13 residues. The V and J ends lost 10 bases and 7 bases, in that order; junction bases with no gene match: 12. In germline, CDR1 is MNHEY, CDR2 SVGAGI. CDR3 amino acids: CAIYDRVGFEAFF. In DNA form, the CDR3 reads TGTGCCATATACGACAGGGTCGGATTTGAAGCTTTCTTT.

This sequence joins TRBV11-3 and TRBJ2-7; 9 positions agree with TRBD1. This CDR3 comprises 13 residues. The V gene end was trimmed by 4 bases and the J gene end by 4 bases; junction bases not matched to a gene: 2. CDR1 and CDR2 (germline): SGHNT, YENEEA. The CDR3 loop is CASSSDRGYEQYF. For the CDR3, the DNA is TGTGCCAGCAGCTCCGACAGGGGGTACGAGCAGTACTTC.

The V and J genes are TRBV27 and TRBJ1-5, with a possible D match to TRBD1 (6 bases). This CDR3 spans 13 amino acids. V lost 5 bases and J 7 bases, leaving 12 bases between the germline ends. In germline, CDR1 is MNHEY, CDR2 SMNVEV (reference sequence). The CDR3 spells CASSPMDRQPQHF. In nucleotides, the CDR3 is TGTGCCAGCAGTCCAATGGACAGACAGCCCCAGCATTTT.

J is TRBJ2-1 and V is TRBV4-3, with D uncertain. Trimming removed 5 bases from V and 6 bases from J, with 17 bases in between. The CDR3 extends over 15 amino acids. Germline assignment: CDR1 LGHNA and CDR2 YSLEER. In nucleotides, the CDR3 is TGCGCCAGCAGCTTTTCCCTTCCGACTCCCAATGAGCAGTTCTTC. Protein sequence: CASSFSLPTPNEQFF.

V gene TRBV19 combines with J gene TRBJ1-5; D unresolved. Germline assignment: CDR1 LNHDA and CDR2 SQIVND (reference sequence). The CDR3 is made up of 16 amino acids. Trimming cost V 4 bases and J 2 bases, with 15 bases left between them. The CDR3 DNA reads TGTGCCAGTAGTACCGATGGCGGCCTGGGCAATCAGCCCCAGCATTTT. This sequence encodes CASSTDGGLGNQPQHF.

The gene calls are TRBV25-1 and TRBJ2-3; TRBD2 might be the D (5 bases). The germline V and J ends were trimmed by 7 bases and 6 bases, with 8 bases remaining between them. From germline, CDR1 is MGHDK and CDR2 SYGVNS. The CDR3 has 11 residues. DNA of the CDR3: TGTGCCAGCACGGGAACCGATACGCAGTATTTT. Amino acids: CASTGTDTQYF.

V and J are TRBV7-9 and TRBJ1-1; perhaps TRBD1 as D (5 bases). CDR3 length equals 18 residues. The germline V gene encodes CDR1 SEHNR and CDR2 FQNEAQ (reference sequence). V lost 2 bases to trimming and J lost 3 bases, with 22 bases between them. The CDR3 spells CASSLTFDSASRDTEAFF. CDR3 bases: TGTGCCAGCAGCTTAACATTCGACAGTGCGAGTAGGGACACTGAAGCTTTCTTT. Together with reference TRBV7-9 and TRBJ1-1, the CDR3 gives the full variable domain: DTGVSQNPRHKITKRGQNVTFRCDPISEHNRLYWYRQTLGQGPEFLTYFQNEAQLEKSRLLSDRFSAERPKGSFSTLEIQRTEQGDSAMYLCASSLTFDSASRDTEAFFGQGTRLTVV.